A single count supports the clone carrying this T cell receptor (beta chain). This CDR3 has 14 amino acids. Trimming took 8 bases from V and 3 from J; bases not matched to a gene: 9. The germline V gene has CDR1 MNHEY and CDR2 SVGAGI. The record originates from a study of blood T cell repertoires in COVID-19. Across the whole study: Acute-phase and convalescent COVID-19 samples originated in the United States, Italy and Spain. In each case, the material was cDNA or gDNA derived from T cells, B-cell-depleted T cells, or PBMCs.

Methods used by the authors: The assay estimated nucleated cells by amplifying reference gene primers. Measured with immunoSEQ multiplex PCR; TCRdb has only the in-frame clones, and not every one. From that table come the V and J calls and clone size; the DNA was used to work out D and trimming. The top ten clones hold more than 1.4% of a sample with over 200,000 clones, 70% to 90% of them seen once. The receptor was isolated from a man between 18 and 35 years old with active or convalescent COVID-19. The chain uses TRBV6-5 and TRBJ1-2, with 7 bases lining up with TRBD1. The sample was peripheral blood. The CDR3 bases are TGTGCCAGCTGGGCGACAGGGAGCCACTATGGCTACACCTTC. It yields the protein CASWATGSHYGYTF.